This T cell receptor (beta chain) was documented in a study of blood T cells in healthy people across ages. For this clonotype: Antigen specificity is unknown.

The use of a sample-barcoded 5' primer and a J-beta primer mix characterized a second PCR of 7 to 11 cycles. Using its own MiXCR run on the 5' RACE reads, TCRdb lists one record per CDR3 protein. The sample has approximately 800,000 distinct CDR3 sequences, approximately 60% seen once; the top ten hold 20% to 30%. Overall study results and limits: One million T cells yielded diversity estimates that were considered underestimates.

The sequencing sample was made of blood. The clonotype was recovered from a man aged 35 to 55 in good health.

The CDR3 DNA reads as TGTGCCTGGAGTGGTGCCCCTGCACTCTATGGCTACACCTTC. It is translated as CAWSGAPALYGYTF. The chain recombines TRBV30 with TRBJ1-2; no firm D call. This CDR3 is 14 amino acids long. CDR1 GTSNPN and CDR2 SVGIG come from the germline V gene (reference sequence). Deletions cut 1 base from V and 4 bases from J, with 13 bases between.